In this sample, the clone carrying this T cell receptor (beta chain) turned up once. Its antigen remains unidentified. This specimen comes from a study of cytomegalovirus exposure and HLA in healthy donors. Study context: Earlier sequencing of 150 million to 200 million T cells yielded approximately 100 million unique TCR beta sequences.

Overall study results and limits: As confirmed in vitro, a few CMV-associated chains were specific for CMV antigens.

Germline CDR1 MGHDK, CDR2 SYGVNS. CDR3 length: 18 amino acids. The J segment lost 0 bases and the V segment lost 3 bases, leaving 9 bases of the junction unmatched. 60 Vbeta and 13 Jbeta primers were used in PCR. TCRdb keeps only in-frame clones here, not all; method: immunoSEQ multiplex PCR. The sample includes 140,000 to 150,000 clones, roughly three fifths of them seen just once. The chain employs TRBV25-1 and TRBJ1-1; 11 bases fit TRBD1. The source of this sequence is a woman aged 55-69 years in good health and CMV-seronegative. The sample consisted of PBMCs. CDR3 amino acids: CASSERDRGKRMNTEAFF. Written as DNA, the CDR3 is TGTGCCAGCAGTGAGCGGGACAGGGGGAAGAGAATGAACACTGAAGCTTTCTTT.